Shown below are 21 T cell receptor beta chains from a single sample sequenced in a study of blood T cell repertoires in COVID-19. Clones were sequenced by immunoSEQ multiplex PCR, and TCRdb holds only the in-frame ones, with some missing. The data hold over 80,000 clones, with around 93% observed a single time. Material: peripheral blood. All receptors come from a human donor with active COVID-19. The donor label of this sample is uncertain.

The V call is TRBV7-8, the J call TRBJ2-7, with TRBD2 identical over 7 bases. The CDR3 sequence is 14 residues long. CDR1 and CDR2 from the germline V gene are SGHVS and FQNEAQ. Trimming at V came to 2 bases and at J to 6 bases, leaving 7 bases not matched to a gene. CDR3 protein: CASSLSNSGAEQYF. The CDR3 DNA reads TGTGCCAGCAGCTTAAGTAACAGCGGGGCCGAGCAGTACTTC.

V and J are TRBV28 and TRBJ2-3; 7 bases match TRBD1. CDR1 and CDR2 from the germline V gene are MDHEN and SYDVKM. This CDR3 is 14 amino acids long. J was trimmed by 3 bases and V by 6 bases; bases with no gene match: 6. CDR3 in amino acids: CASRAPGQTDTQYF. The CDR3, as DNA: TGTGCCAGCAGAGCCCCGGGACAGACAGATACGCAGTATTTT.

The chain links TRBV10-3 to TRBJ1-1; TRBD1 matches 7 bases. V lost 10 bases, J lost 4 bases, and 15 bases stayed unmatched. In germline, CDR1 is ENHRY, CDR2 SYGVKD. This CDR3 is 15 amino acids long. This CDR3 reads CATLGLKQGLTEAFF. CDR3 bases: TGTGCCACCCTTGGCCTCAAACAGGGGCTCACTGAAGCTTTCTTT.

This sequence joins TRBV9 and TRBJ2-5, with TRBD2 matching 10 bases. The CDR3 is made up of 15 amino acids. Trimming cost V 2 bases and J 2 bases; bases outside gene matches: 3. Germline assignment: CDR1 SGDLS and CDR2 YYNGEE. The CDR3 DNA is TGTGCCAGCAGCGTCGGGGGACTAGCGCAAGAGACCCAGTACTTC. Amino acids: CASSVGGLAQETQYF.

This clone was detected only once. CDR3 residues: CASSLSVVRVHQPQHF. The CDR3 coding sequence is TGTGCCAGCAGTTTATCTGTCGTCCGGGTTCATCAGCCCCAGCATTTT. The chain recombines TRBV28 with TRBJ1-5, with D uncertain. The length of the CDR3 is 16 residues. Trimming took 1 base from V and 5 from J, leaving 15 bases between them. CDR1 is MDHEN and CDR2 is SYDVKM in the germline V gene. Combining the CDR3 with reference TRBV28 and TRBJ1-5 gives the whole variable domain DVKVTQSSRYLVKRTGEKVFLECVQDMDHENMFWYRQDPGLGLRLIYFSYDVKMKEKGDIPEGYSVSREKKERFSLILESASTNQTSMYLCASSLSVVRVHQPQHFGDGTRLSIL.

The chain recombines TRBV6-1 with TRBJ1-2; 11 nucleotides line up with TRBD1. Germline lookup yields CDR1 MNHNS and CDR2 SASEGT. J lost 4 bases, V lost 0 bases, and 4 bases had no gene match. The CDR3 is made up of 16 amino acids. The CDR3 coding sequence is TGTGCCAGCAGTGAAGCCGGGACAGGGGGTTCCTATGGCTACACCTTC. Translated: CASSEAGTGGSYGYTF.

This clone is a singleton in its sample. The V and J genes are TRBV5-1 and TRBJ1-2; D might be TRBD1 (5 bases). Between the trimmed V and J ends, which lost 4 bases and 8 bases, there was a span of 18 bases. Germline-derived CDR1 and CDR2 are SGHRS and YFSETQ. CDR3 size: 14 residues. The CDR3 DNA sequence: TGCGCCAGCAGCCCTAGACAGATGTACGAAGGCTACACCTTC. Translating it yields CASSPRQMYEGYTF.

The chain recombines TRBV10-3 with TRBJ2-1; 16 bases are a match to TRBD2. CDR1 ENHRY and CDR2 SYGVKD come from the germline V gene. The CDR3 has 17 residues. V dropped 4 bases and J dropped 9; count of bases not matched to a gene: 9. CDR3 amino acids: CAISAPGTSGGASEQFF. DNA for the CDR3: TGTGCCATCAGTGCCCCCGGGACTAGCGGGGGGGCCAGTGAGCAGTTCTTC.

This sequence joins TRBV5-4 and TRBJ1-1; D gene uncertain. Per the germline V gene, CDR1 is SGHNT and CDR2 is YYREEE (reference sequence). This CDR3 spans 13 amino acids. V shed 1 base and J shed 10 bases, with 14 bases lying between them. Written as DNA, the CDR3 is TGTGCCAGCAGCTTGATCAACAAACGGGGAGCTTTCTTT. It yields the protein CASSLINKRGAFF.

The chain employs TRBV5-1 and TRBJ2-7, with TRBD2 as a possible D gene (7 bases). CDR3 size: 14 residues. V lost 4 bases, J lost 2 bases, and 13 bases lay in between. Per germline, CDR1 SGHRS and CDR2 YFSETQ. The CDR3: CASSVAGATYEQYF. The CDR3 DNA follows: TGCGCCAGCAGCGTCGCGGGGGCGACCTACGAGCAGTACTTC.

The chain has TRBV5-1 and TRBJ1-3; D not certain. This CDR3 is 13 amino acids long. Germline V gene lookup returns CDR1 SGHRS and CDR2 YFSETQ. The ends were cut back, 3 bases at V and 8 bases at J, with 12 bases in the middle. CDR3 sequence (DNA): TGCGCCAGCAGCTCTTCAGGTTGGGACACCATATATTTT. Translated, it gives CASSSSGWDTIYF.

The chain joins TRBV10-3 to TRBJ1-2, with 8 bases matching TRBD1. Trimming removed 3 bases from V and 4 bases from J; junction bases left unmatched: 7. CDR3 length equals 15 residues. CDR1 is ENHRY, CDR2 SYGVKD, per germline. CDR3 DNA sequence: TGTGCCATCAGTGACGGGGCCACAGGGGGCTATGGCTACACCTTC. Its protein product is CAISDGATGGYGYTF.

The chain is built from TRBV18 and TRBJ1-1; D is undetermined. V lost 2 bases and J lost 8, with 12 bases in between. CDR3 length: 13 amino acids. The germline CDR1 and CDR2 sequences are KGHSH and LQKENI. The CDR3 here is CASSPVPDKEAFF. CDR3 nucleotide sequence: TGTGCCAGCTCACCAGTCCCCGACAAGGAAGCTTTCTTT.

The chain is built from TRBV11-1 and TRBJ2-5; 7 bases fit TRBD2. Germline trimming cut 5 bases from V and 7 bases from J; bases unmatched to any gene: 4. Germline-derived CDR1 and CDR2 are SGHAT and FQDESV (reference sequence). The CDR3 consists of 12 residues. The DNA of the CDR3 is TGTGCCAGCAGCCTAGGCGGGGGGACCCAGTACTTC. Its translation: CASSLGGGTQYF.

The V call is TRBV18, the J call TRBJ1-1, with 8 bases that match TRBD1. There are 16 residues in the CDR3. Per germline, CDR1 KGHSH and CDR2 LQKENI. Trimming cost V 3 bases and J 2 bases; bases outside gene matches: 8. CDR3 nucleotide sequence: TGTGCCAGCTCACCTGCGACGGGACAGGTCAACACTGAAGCTTTCTTT. Amino acid sequence: CASSPATGQVNTEAFF.

The chain couples TRBV29-1 to TRBJ2-3; TRBD2 aligns across 8 bases. The CDR3 consists of 14 residues. Germline CDR1 and CDR2: SQVTM and ANQGSEA. Trimming at V came to 4 bases and at J to 1 base, leaving 4 bases not matched to a gene. CDR3 residues: CSVVRRGGTDTQYF. CDR3 bases: TGCAGCGTTGTCAGGCGGGGGGGCACAGATACGCAGTATTTT.

The chain employs TRBV28 and TRBJ2-5; 8 nucleotides match TRBD2. V was pared by 2 bases and J by 0 bases, with 2 bases of the junction left unmatched. CDR1 MDHEN and CDR2 SYDVKM come from the germline V gene. The CDR3 spans 15 residues. This CDR3 is CASSLPGGYQETQYF. CDR3 bases: TGTGCCAGCAGTTTACCGGGGGGGTACCAAGAGACCCAGTACTTC.

The chain has TRBV28 and TRBJ2-1; 9 bases agree with TRBD2. V shed 6 bases, J shed 8 bases, and the junction held 14 bases outside the gene matches. The CDR3 totals 16 residues. Germline loops: CDR1 MDHEN, CDR2 SYDVKM. The CDR3 sequence: CASRGGGGEGGDEQFF. CDR3 sequence (DNA): TGTGCCAGCAGGGGTGGCGGGGGGGAAGGGGGTGATGAGCAGTTCTTC. Combining the CDR3 with reference TRBV28 and TRBJ2-1 gives the whole variable domain DVKVTQSSRYLVKRTGEKVFLECVQDMDHENMFWYRQDPGLGLRLIYFSYDVKMKEKGDIPEGYSVSREKKERFSLILESASTNQTSMYLCASRGGGGEGGDEQFFGPGTRLTVL.

The chain combines TRBV29-1 with TRBJ2-7, with D uncertain. Germline lookup yields CDR1 SQVTM and CDR2 ANQGSEA. The CDR3 sequence is 11 residues long. V was cut by 4 bases and J by 3 bases, with 7 bases left in between. The CDR3 loop is CSVGFSYEQYF. CDR3 bases: TGCAGCGTTGGGTTTAGCTACGAGCAGTACTTC.

The chain is built from TRBV6-5 and TRBJ1-6; TRBD1 aligns across 7 bases. Germline V gene lookup returns CDR1 MNHEY and CDR2 SVGAGI. The trim removed 2 bases at V and 9 bases at J, leaving 7 bases unmatched. The CDR3 spans 15 residues. For the CDR3, the DNA is TGTGCCAGCAGTTACCGTGAGACAGGGACTTCACCCCTCCACTTT. This codes for CASSYRETGTSPLHF.

The chain employs TRBV10-3 and TRBJ1-1; 9 nucleotides match TRBD1. Looked up from germline, CDR1 is ENHRY and CDR2 is SYGVKD. The V and J ends lost 1 base and 5 bases, in that order; junction bases with no gene match: 8. There are 16 residues in the CDR3. The CDR3 sequence: CAISEWWGQGGTEAFF. The CDR3 DNA is TGTGCCATCAGTGAGTGGTGGGGACAGGGAGGGACTGAAGCTTTCTTT.